These 7 T cell receptor beta chains originate from one sample sequenced in a study of T cell responses to AZD1222 COVID-19 vaccine. Method: immunoSEQ multiplex PCR; TCRdb's copy keeps in-frame clones and lacks some. This sample has just under 95,000 clones; more than 75% occur once, and the top ten carry roughly a tenth. Sample: peripheral blood, taken on day 0 of AZD1222 vaccination. The receptors derive from an adult in good health.

The chain has TRBV19 and TRBJ1-3; no reliable D call. The V gene lost 7 bases and the J gene lost 0 bases, with 7 bases spanning the gap. There are 13 residues in the CDR3. Per germline, CDR1 LNHDA and CDR2 SQIVND (reference sequence). In DNA, the CDR3 is TGTGCCAGTATTCTCGGCTCTGGAAACACCATATATTTT. Its translation is CASILGSGNTIYF.

This clone occurred a few times. This sequence joins TRBV6-1 and TRBJ1-6; the match to TRBD1 covers 8 bases. The CDR3 runs 15 residues. Germline V gene sequence: CDR1 MNHNS, CDR2 SASEGT. Losses at the gene ends were 0 bases for V and 9 bases for J; bases not matched to a gene: 4. The DNA for the CDR3 is TGTGCCAGCAGTGAAGCTCCAGGGGGCGGTTCACCCCTCCACTTT. Amino acid sequence: CASSEAPGGGSPLHF.

The chain joins TRBV5-4 to TRBJ1-1; D unclear. Deletions cut 2 bases from V and 6 bases from J, with 11 bases between. The CDR3 has 13 amino acids. The germline CDR1 and CDR2 sequences are SGHNT and YYREEE (reference sequence). CDR3 sequence (DNA): TGTGCCAGCAGCTTTGGGTCCCGGGCTGAAGCTTTCTTT. Encoded protein: CASSFGSRAEAFF.

The chain is built from TRBV6-5 and TRBJ2-3; TRBD1 or TRBD2 may be the D gene (5 bases each). The V and J ends lost 5 bases and 2 bases respectively, with 14 bases between them. The CDR3 has 15 amino acids. Germline V gene data show CDR1 as MNHEY and CDR2 as SVGAGI. The CDR3 is CASSTQGRSTDTQYF. CDR3 coding DNA: TGTGCCAGCAGTACCCAGGGACGGTCCACAGATACGCAGTATTTT.

The gene calls are TRBV3-1 (or the pseudogene TRBV3-2) and TRBJ1-4; 7 nucleotides match TRBD1. The CDR3 contains 17 residues. The V gene's germline CDR1 is LGHDT and CDR2 YNNKEL (reference sequence). Germline trimming cut 4 bases from V and 5 bases from J; bases unmatched to any gene: 13. The CDR3 protein is CASSPRGRGRWNEKLFF. As DNA, the CDR3 is TGTGCCAGCAGCCCTCGGGGGAGGGGGCGATGGAATGAAAAACTGTTTTTT.

This chain uses TRBV11-2 with TRBJ2-1; TRBD1 might be the D (6 bases). This CDR3 has 14 residues. Trimming left V 7 bases short and J 3 bases short, with 13 bases between. CDR1 and CDR2 from the germline V gene are SGHAT and FQNNGV. The CDR3 nucleotides are TGTGCCAGCAAACTTACAGGGAGCTACAATGAGCAGTTCTTC. Amino acids: CASKLTGSYNEQFF.

V gene TRBV30 combines with J gene TRBJ1-3, with TRBD1 identical over 7 bases. The CDR3 is 16 amino acids. J gave up 0 bases and V 3 bases, and 8 bases lay outside the gene matches. The V gene's germline CDR1 is GTSNPN and CDR2 SVGIG (reference sequence). CDR3 coding DNA: TGTGCCTGGAGCAGATCGACAGGGCCCTCTGGAAACACCATATATTTT. It codes for CAWSRSTGPSGNTIYF.